The next 22 T cell receptor beta chains were all read from a single sample in a study of blood T cells in healthy people across ages. A second about 7 to 12 cycle PCR used barcoded and J-beta primers. Each CDR3 protein gets one entry after TCRdb re-called the 5' RACE reads with MiXCR. The repertoire includes about a million distinct CDR3 sequences, roughly 51% of them detected once, and roughly 23% sits in the top ten. The specimen was blood. These receptor sequences come from a woman between 55 and 75 years old in good health.

Of note for this clonotype: Sequence at one end of the junction differs from germline and may be a read error. The chain has TRBV6-5 and TRBJ2-7, with 7 bases that match TRBD1. Germline assignment: CDR1 MNHEY and CDR2 SVGAGI. The CDR3 covers 15 residues. CDR3 in amino acids: CPSSGQVRNFYEQYF. The DNA of the CDR3 is TGTCCCAGCAGTGGACAGGTTAGGAATTTCTACGAGCAGTACTTC.

V is TRBV27 and J is TRBJ2-4, with 9 bases lining up with TRBD1. The J call is doubtful: the DNA matches TRBJ2-7 better. Germline V gene data show CDR1 as MNHEY and CDR2 as SMNVEV (reference sequence). The CDR3 spans 13 residues. In DNA, the CDR3 is TGTGCCACCAGGACAGGGGCGCGATACGAGCAGTACTTC. Its protein product is CATRTGARYEQYF.

The V call is TRBV14, the J call TRBJ2-5; the D gene is possibly TRBD1 (6 bases). V lost 8 bases to trimming and J lost 3 bases, with 13 bases between them. From germline, CDR1 is SGHDN and CDR2 FVKESK. The CDR3 length is 13 residues. The CDR3, as DNA: TGTGCCAGCCGCAGGGGTACGAAAGAGACCCAGTACTTC. This sequence encodes CASRRGTKETQYF. The full variable domain, with the rest looked up from reference TRBV14 and TRBJ2-5, is EAGVTQFPSHSVIEKGQTVTLRCDPISGHDNLYWYRRVMGKEIKFLLHFVKESKQDESGMPNNRFLAERTGGTYSTLKVQPAELEDSGVYFCASRRGTKETQYFGPGTRLLVL.

This clonotype was picked up a small number of times. The CDR3, as DNA: TGTGCCAGCAGCTTAGTGGCTACCCAAGAGACCCAGTACTTC. Amino acid sequence: CASSLVATQETQYF. This rearrangement joins TRBV7-2 to TRBJ2-5; D ambiguous. The V gene lost 1 base and the J gene lost 1 base, with 7 bases spanning the gap. The CDR3 length is 14 residues. From germline, CDR1 is SGHTA and CDR2 FQGNSA.

The chain recombines TRBV24-1 with TRBJ2-3; D is possibly TRBD1 or TRBD2 (5 bases each). Germline V CDR1 and CDR2: KGHDR, SFDVKD. V was cut by 3 bases and J by 10 bases, with 13 bases left in between. CDR3 size: 13 residues. The CDR3 loop reads CATSDTTEGSQYF. CDR3 bases: TGTGCCACCAGTGATACCACCGAGGGGTCGCAGTATTTT.

This clonotype occurred once. The V and J genes are TRBV15 and TRBJ2-5; the D gene is possibly TRBD1 (6 bases). The end of the DNA is better explained by TRBJ2-7, so the J call may be wrong. The CDR3 extends over 15 amino acids. CDR1 and CDR2 (germline): LNHNV, YYDKDF (reference sequence). The CDR3 sequence: CATSSDQGSGYEQYF. The CDR3 DNA reads as TGTGCCACCAGCAGCGATCAGGGGTCCGGTTACGAGCAGTACTTC.

The chain joins TRBV6-5 to TRBJ2-6; TRBD1 aligns across 9 bases. Per the germline V gene, CDR1 is MNHEY and CDR2 is SVGAGI. The ends lost 2 bases at V and 2 bases at J; junction bases unmatched: 4. The CDR3 runs 17 residues. DNA of the CDR3: TGTGCCAGCAGTTACGGGCGACAGGGGGCTGGGGCCAACGTCCTGACTTTC. Encoded protein: CASSYGRQGAGANVLTF.

Only one count was recorded for this clonotype. Sequence at one end of the junction differs from germline and may be a read error. V gene TRBV28 combines with J gene TRBJ2-1, with 7 positions matching TRBD2. CDR1 is MDHEN and CDR2 is SYDVKM in the germline V gene. This CDR3 spans 15 amino acids. Written as DNA, the CDR3 is TGTGCCAGCAGTACGGCGGGAGCAGTCTACGATGAGCAGTTCTTC. The encoded protein is CASSTAGAVYDEQFF.

The CDR3 here is CASSLRAGEGEKLFF. Here the CDR3 DNA reads TGTGCCAGCAGCCTAAGGGCAGGGGAGGGTGAAAAACTGTTTTTT. The chain employs TRBV7-2 and TRBJ1-4; the D gene is possibly TRBD1 (6 bases). Germline CDR1 reads SGHTA; CDR2 reads FQGNSA. This CDR3 contains 15 residues. V lost 5 bases and J 7 bases, leaving 17 bases between the germline ends.

This rearrangement joins TRBV2 to TRBJ2-1, with D uncertain. With 0 bases removed from V and 3 bases from J, the gap between germline ends came to 12 bases. Germline V lookup: CDR1 SNHLY, CDR2 FYNNEI. The CDR3 consists of 16 residues. In DNA form, the CDR3 reads TGTGCCAGCAGTGAAGCTCACGGCCCCGGCTACAATGAGCAGTTCTTC. Residues: CASSEAHGPGYNEQFF. The entire variable domain, with the rest obtained from reference TRBV2 and TRBJ2-1, is as follows: EPEVTQTPSHQVTQMGQEVILRCVPISNHLYFYWYRQILGQKVEFLVSFYNNEISEKSEIFDDQFSVERPDGSNFTLKIRSTKLEDSAMYFCASSEAHGPGYNEQFFGPGTRLTVL.

There are a few counts of this clonotype. The chain combines TRBV7-2 with TRBJ2-3; D is possibly TRBD2 (6 bases). Trimming removed 5 bases at V and 4 bases at J, with 19 bases between. Germline V gene lookup returns CDR1 SGHTA and CDR2 FQGNSA. This CDR3 has 16 amino acids. CDR3 in DNA: TGTGCCAGCAGCCCCACGGGGGAGAGAGGCCCAGATACGCAGTATTTT. This translates into CASSPTGERGPDTQYF.

The rearrangement uses TRBV12-3 or TRBV12-4 and TRBJ1-5, with D possibly being TRBD1 (6 bases). This CDR3 has 13 residues. Trimming stripped 7 bases from V and 6 bases from J, with 13 bases between. The CDR3 spells CASTLTGFQPQHF. The CDR3 bases are TGTGCCAGCACCCTGACAGGTTTTCAGCCCCAGCATTTT.

In this sample, this clonotype turned up a few times. J is TRBJ2-3 and V is TRBV7-2; 10 positions agree with TRBD2. CDR1 is SGHTA, CDR2 FQGNSA, per germline. The CDR3 is made up of 17 amino acids. J lost 3 bases, V lost 3 bases, and 9 bases had no gene match. For the CDR3, the DNA is TGTGCCAGCAGCTTCAACCCTAGCGGGGGTTGGACAGATACGCAGTATTTT. It translates to CASSFNPSGGWTDTQYF.

V usage is TRBV2 and J usage is TRBJ2-5; 10 nucleotides line up with TRBD2. Germline V lookup: CDR1 SNHLY, CDR2 FYNNEI. V gave up 9 bases and J gave up 11 bases; unmatched junction bases: 12. The CDR3 is 13 residues long. This chain's CDR3 is CASDGLAGAEQYF. CDR3 nucleotides: TGTGCCAGTGATGGGCTAGCGGGAGCAGAGCAGTACTTC.

The CDR3 is CASSLAYSTSGIYEQYF. CDR3 nucleotide sequence: TGTGCCAGCAGCTTGGCCTATTCGACTAGCGGGATTTACGAGCAGTACTTC. The genes are TRBV5-4 and TRBJ2-4; TRBD2 aligns across 11 bases. The J call could be wrong; TRBJ2-7 is a better fit for the DNA end. Germline values: CDR1 SGHNT, CDR2 YYREEE (reference sequence). The CDR3 is 17 residues long.

The chain is built from TRBV20-1 and TRBJ2-1; perhaps TRBD1 as D (5 bases). The CDR3 has 15 residues. The germline V and J ends were trimmed by 2 bases and 0 bases, with 11 bases remaining between them. Germline values: CDR1 DFQATT, CDR2 SNEGSKA (reference sequence). CDR3 bases: TGCAGTGCTAGACGACAGATTAGCTCCTACAATGAGCAGTTCTTC. Amino acids: CSARRQISSYNEQFF.

The table lists this clonotype with a count of one. The J gene is TRBJ1-2, the V gene TRBV7-9; tentative D call: TRBD1 (5 bases). Germline CDR1 reads SEHNR; CDR2 reads FQNEAQ (reference sequence). V shed 6 bases and J shed 2 bases, with 10 bases lying between them. This CDR3 contains 13 residues. DNA of the CDR3: TGTGCCAGCAGAAGAGGGGTAAACTATGGCTACACCTTC. Its protein is CASRRGVNYGYTF. The complete variable domain, with remaining parts taken from reference TRBV7-9 and TRBJ1-2, reads DTGVSQNPRHKITKRGQNVTFRCDPISEHNRLYWYRQTLGQGPEFLTYFQNEAQLEKSRLLSDRFSAERPKGSFSTLEIQRTEQGDSAMYLCASRRGVNYGYTFGSGTRLTVV.

This clonotype appeared a few times. This sequence joins TRBV7-9 and TRBJ2-3; D uncertain. The CDR3 totals 14 residues. The V gene's germline CDR1 is SEHNR and CDR2 FQNEAQ (reference sequence). The V gene lost 5 bases and the J gene lost 0 bases, with 9 bases spanning the gap. CDR3 DNA sequence: TGTGCCAGCAGCCCCAAGCTGAGCACAGATACGCAGTATTTT. Its translation: CASSPKLSTDTQYF.

The gene calls are TRBV3-1 and TRBJ2-1, with 9 bases aligning to TRBD1. The V gene end was trimmed by 1 base and the J gene end by 3 bases; junction bases not matched to a gene: 4. Germline V CDR1 and CDR2: LGHDT, YNNKEL (reference sequence). The CDR3 consists of 16 residues. CDR3: CASSQGGTGNYNEQFF. In DNA form, the CDR3 reads TGTGCCAGCAGCCAAGGCGGGACAGGGAACTACAATGAGCAGTTCTTC.

CDR3 in amino acids: CASSLSVHTYEQYF. DNA for the CDR3: TGTGCCAGCAGTTTATCAGTCCATACCTACGAGCAGTACTTC. The chain uses TRBV28 and TRBJ2-7; D is unresolved. CDR1 and CDR2 (germline): MDHEN, SYDVKM. The CDR3 loop spans 14 amino acids. Trimming pared 1 base from V and 2 bases from J, leaving 9 bases between.

Concerning this clonotype itself: Its ends do not fully match the called genes, so a read error is possible. This chain joins TRBV29-1 and TRBJ2-7; 8 bases agree with TRBD2. From germline, CDR1 is SQVTM and CDR2 ANQGSEA. The CDR3 totals 15 residues. CDR3 region: CSVEEVAGTYNEQYF. CDR3 nucleotide sequence: TGTAGCGTTGAAGAGGTAGCGGGAACCTACAATGAGCAGTACTTC.

The genes are TRBV2 and TRBJ2-6, with 8 nucleotides matching TRBD1. J lost 0 bases, V lost 7 bases, and 8 bases had no gene match. Germline V gene sequence: CDR1 SNHLY, CDR2 FYNNEI. This CDR3 has 17 residues. The CDR3 here is CASTRQGPTSGANVLTF. In DNA, the CDR3 is TGTGCCAGCACTAGACAGGGGCCCACCTCTGGGGCCAACGTCCTGACTTTC.